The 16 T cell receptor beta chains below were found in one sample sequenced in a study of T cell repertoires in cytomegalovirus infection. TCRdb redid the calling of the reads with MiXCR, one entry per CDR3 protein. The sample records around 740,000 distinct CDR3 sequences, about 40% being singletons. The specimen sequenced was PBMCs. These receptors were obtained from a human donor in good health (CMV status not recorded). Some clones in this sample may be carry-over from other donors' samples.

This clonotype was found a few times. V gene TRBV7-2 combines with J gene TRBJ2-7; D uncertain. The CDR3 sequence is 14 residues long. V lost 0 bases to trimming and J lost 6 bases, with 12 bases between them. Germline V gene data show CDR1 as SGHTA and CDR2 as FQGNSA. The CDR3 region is CASSLAPRGAEQYF. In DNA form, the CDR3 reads TGTGCCAGCAGCTTAGCCCCCCGCGGCGCCGAGCAGTACTTC.

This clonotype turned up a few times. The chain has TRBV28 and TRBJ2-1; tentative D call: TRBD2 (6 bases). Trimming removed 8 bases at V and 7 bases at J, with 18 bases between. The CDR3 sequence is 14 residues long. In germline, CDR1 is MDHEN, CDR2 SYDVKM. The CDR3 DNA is TGTGCCAGCCGTCTTAGTGGAGGGAGAAATGAGCAGTTCTTC. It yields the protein CASRLSGGRNEQFF.

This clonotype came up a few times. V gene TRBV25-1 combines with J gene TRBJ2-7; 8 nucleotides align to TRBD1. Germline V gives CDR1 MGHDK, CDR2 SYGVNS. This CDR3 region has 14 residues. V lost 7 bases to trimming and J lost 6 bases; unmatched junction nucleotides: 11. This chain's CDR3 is CASKVSRGRREQYF. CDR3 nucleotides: TGTGCCAGCAAAGTATCCAGGGGGCGCCGCGAGCAGTACTTC.

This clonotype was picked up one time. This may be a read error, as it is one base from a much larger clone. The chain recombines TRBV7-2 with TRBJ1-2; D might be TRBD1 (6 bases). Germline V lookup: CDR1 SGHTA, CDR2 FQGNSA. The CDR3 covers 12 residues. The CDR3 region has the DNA TGTGCCAGCAGCACTCACAGGGAAAGCTACCCCTTC. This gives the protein CASSTHRESYPF.

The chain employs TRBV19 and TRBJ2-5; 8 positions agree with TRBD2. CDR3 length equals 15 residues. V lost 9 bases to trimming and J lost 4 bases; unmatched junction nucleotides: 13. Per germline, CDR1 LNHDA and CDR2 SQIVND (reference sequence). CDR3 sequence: CASRTRAGVGETQYF. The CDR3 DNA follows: TGTGCCAGCAGGACTAGAGCGGGAGTAGGAGAGACCCAGTACTTC. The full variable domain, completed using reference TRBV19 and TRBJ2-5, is DGGITQSPKYLFRKEGQNVTLSCEQNLNHDAMYWYRQDPGQGLRLIYYSQIVNDFQKGDIAEGYSVSREKKESFPLTVTSAQKNPTAFYLCASRTRAGVGETQYFGPGTRLLVL.

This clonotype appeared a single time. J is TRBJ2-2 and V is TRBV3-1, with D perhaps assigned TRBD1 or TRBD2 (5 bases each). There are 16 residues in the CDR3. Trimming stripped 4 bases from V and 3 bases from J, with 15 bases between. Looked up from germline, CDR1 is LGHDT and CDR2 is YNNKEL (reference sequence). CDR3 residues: CASSRRQGVDTGELFF. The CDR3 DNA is TGTGCCAGCAGCCGACGTCAGGGAGTTGACACCGGGGAGCTGTTTTTT.

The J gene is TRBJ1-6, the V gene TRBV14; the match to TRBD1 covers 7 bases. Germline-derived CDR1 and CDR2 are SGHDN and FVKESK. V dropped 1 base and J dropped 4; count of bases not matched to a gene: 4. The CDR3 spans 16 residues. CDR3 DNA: TGTGCCAGCAGCCAAGCCCTGGGACAGTATAATTCACCCCTCCACTTT. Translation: CASSQALGQYNSPLHF.

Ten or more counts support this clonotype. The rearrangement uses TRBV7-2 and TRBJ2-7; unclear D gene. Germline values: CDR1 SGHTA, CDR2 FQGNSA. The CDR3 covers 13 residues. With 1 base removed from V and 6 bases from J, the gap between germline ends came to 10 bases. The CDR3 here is CASSLVGDTEQYF. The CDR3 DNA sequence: TGTGCCAGCAGCTTAGTGGGTGACACCGAGCAGTACTTC. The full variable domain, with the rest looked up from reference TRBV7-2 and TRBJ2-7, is GAGVSQSPSNKVTEKGKDVELRCDPISGHTALYWYRQSLGQGLEFLIYFQGNSAPDKSGLPSDRFSAERTGGSVSTLTIQRTQQEDSAVYLCASSLVGDTEQYFGPGTRLTVT.

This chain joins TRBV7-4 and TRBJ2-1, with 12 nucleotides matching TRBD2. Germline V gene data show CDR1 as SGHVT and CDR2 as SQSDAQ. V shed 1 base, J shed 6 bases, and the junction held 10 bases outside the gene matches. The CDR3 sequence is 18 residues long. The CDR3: CASSLELAGGANSNEQFF. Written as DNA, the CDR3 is TGTGCCAGCAGCTTAGAACTAGCGGGAGGTGCGAACAGCAATGAGCAGTTCTTC.

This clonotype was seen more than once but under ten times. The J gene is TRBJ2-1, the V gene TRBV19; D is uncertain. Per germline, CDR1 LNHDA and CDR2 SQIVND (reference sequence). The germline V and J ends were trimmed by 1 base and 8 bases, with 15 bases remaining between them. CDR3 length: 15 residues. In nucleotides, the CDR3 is TGTGCCAGTAGTATAGGGGGAACCTTCCGGGATGAGCAGTTCTTC. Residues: CASSIGGTFRDEQFF.

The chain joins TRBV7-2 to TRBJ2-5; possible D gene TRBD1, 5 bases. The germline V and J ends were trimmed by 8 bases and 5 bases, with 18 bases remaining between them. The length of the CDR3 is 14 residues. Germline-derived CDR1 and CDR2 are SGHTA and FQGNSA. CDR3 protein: CASGSIQGRETQYF. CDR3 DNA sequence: TGTGCCAGCGGTTCCATCCAGGGAAGGGAGACCCAGTACTTC.

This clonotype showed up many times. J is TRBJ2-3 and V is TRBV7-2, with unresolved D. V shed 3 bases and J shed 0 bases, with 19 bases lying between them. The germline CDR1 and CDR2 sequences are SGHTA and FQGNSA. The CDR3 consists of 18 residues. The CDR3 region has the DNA TGTGCCAGCAGCTTTCGGGTTAAGCCTTCAACCAGCACAGATACGCAGTATTTT. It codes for CASSFRVKPSTSTDTQYF.

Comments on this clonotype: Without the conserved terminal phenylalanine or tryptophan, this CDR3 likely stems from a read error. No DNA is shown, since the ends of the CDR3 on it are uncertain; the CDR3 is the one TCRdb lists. CDR3 residues: CASSPTGRVYNEQLL. V and J are TRBV7-6 and TRBJ2-1; TRBD1 is the table's D call, not checked against the DNA. A total of 15 residues make up the CDR3, ends included. Looked up from germline, CDR1 is SGHVS and CDR2 is FNYEAQ.

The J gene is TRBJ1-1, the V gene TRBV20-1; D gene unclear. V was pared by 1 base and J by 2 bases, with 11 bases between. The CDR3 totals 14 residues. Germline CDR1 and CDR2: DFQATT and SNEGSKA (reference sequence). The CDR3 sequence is CSARGGTLNTEAFF. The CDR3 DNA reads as TGCAGTGCTAGAGGGGGAACCCTTAACACTGAAGCTTTCTTT.

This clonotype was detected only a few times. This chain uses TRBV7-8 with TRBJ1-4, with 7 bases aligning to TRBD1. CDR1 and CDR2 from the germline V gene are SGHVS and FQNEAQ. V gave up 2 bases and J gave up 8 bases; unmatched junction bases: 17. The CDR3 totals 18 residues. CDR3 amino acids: CASSLRRGTGAAKEKLFF. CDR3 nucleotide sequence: TGTGCCAGCAGCTTAAGAAGGGGCACAGGGGCGGCGAAGGAAAAACTGTTTTTT.

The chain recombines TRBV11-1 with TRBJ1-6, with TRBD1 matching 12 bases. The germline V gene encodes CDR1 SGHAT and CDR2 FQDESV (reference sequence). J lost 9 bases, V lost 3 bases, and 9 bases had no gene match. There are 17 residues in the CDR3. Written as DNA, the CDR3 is TGTGCCAGCAGCTTGGGACAGGGGGCGAGAGGAGCTTCACCCCTCCACTTT. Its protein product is CASSLGQGARGASPLHF.